This is a list of T cell receptor beta chains from one sample in a study of blood T cell repertoires in COVID-19. The method was immunoSEQ multiplex PCR; TCRdb's version includes in-frame clones alone and lacks a portion of them. This repertoire shows some 86,000 clones, approximately 80% found once; its top ten account for more than 25%. The source material was peripheral blood. The receptors originated from a woman older than 75 with active or convalescent COVID-19. The conserved cysteine and the conserved F or W are not part of the CDR3 here. Each record gives: V gene, D gene, J gene, CDR3 protein. The D gene is left open where the match is weak.

>TRBV4-2|-|TRBJ1-5
ASSQDLGEGYGGNQPQH
>TRBV2|TRBD2|TRBJ2-7
ASRAGTSSYEQY
>TRBV11-2|-|TRBJ1-2
ASSLVQLYGYT
>TRBV5-1|TRBD1|TRBJ2-7
ASRTDPGQGHYEQY
>TRBV5-1|-|TRBJ2-1
ASSLVGGLNEQF
>TRBV28|-|TRBJ1-3
ASSFLSGNTIY
>TRBV5-1|-|TRBJ1-2
ASSLAATGGYT
>TRBV27|TRBD2|TRBJ2-2
ARQRGGMNTGELF
>TRBV4-1|-|TRBJ2-4
ASSQEVPGWAKNIQY
>TRBV19|-|TRBJ1-2
ASSIQEGNYGYT
>TRBV19|TRBD1|TRBJ1-5
ASSTGGAPH
>TRBV27|-|TRBJ1-6
ASSSSGSPLH
>TRBV5-6|-|TRBJ2-7
ASSLMSPYEQY
>TRBV7-6|TRBD1|TRBJ1-2
ASSASGGATYGYT
>TRBV9|-|TRBJ1-2
ASSVDTTIRGYT
>TRBV5-4|TRBD1|TRBJ2-1
ASSRGQGTYNEQF
>TRBV7-3|TRBD1|TRBJ1-2
ASSTKQGDYT
>TRBV5-1|TRBD1|TRBJ1-2
ASSPSAGTEYGYT
>TRBV2|-|TRBJ2-3
ASSEARWAGETSTDTQY
>TRBV29-1|-|TRBJ2-1
SGIPGPLSDEQF
>TRBV6-2/TRBV6-3|TRBD1|TRBJ1-1
ASSQADRGDTEAF
>TRBV3-1/TRBV3-2|TRBD1|TRBJ1-2
ASSPLTPGTGPLPN
>TRBV10-3|TRBD2|TRBJ2-1
AIAGTSGSIWYEQF
>TRBV9|TRBD1|TRBJ1-3
ASSPHRGRSGNTIY
>TRBV6-2/TRBV6-3|TRBD1|TRBJ1-3
ASSYGTGGLGNTIY
>TRBV4-3|-|TRBJ2-6
ASSQDPAGVSGANVLT
>TRBV11-2|TRBD1|TRBJ1-4
ASSLDPGTANEKLF
>TRBV28|-|TRBJ2-5
ASREPTGVETQY
>TRBV10-3|-|TRBJ2-1
AIRQGGSYNEQF
>TRBV18|-|TRBJ2-2
ASSPSTANTGELF
>TRBV3-1/TRBV3-2|-|TRBJ1-2
ASSQYPGEKGYT
>TRBV10-3|TRBD2|TRBJ2-7
AISESGEEGVAGVDYEQY
>TRBV28|-|TRBJ1-5
ASSLWGSQPQH
>TRBV9|-|TRBJ1-3
ASSARGTGNTIY
>TRBV13|-|TRBJ1-6
ASSLLQETKSPLH
>TRBV3-1/TRBV3-2|-|TRBJ2-3
ASSPRGSTTDTQY
>TRBV6-6|-|TRBJ2-5
ASSSHLTAETQY
>TRBV28|TRBD2|TRBJ2-1
ASSGGTSGTNEQF
>TRBV20-1|-|TRBJ1-5
SASPLRGSSNQPQH
>TRBV3-1/TRBV3-2|TRBD1|TRBJ1-4
ASSYGQGGEKLF
>TRBV5-4|-|TRBJ2-7
ASSLVTETYEQY
>TRBV24-1|-|TRBJ1-5
ATSVQGQPQH
>TRBV19|TRBD1|TRBJ1-6
ASSTPDRLFSPLH
>TRBV3-1/TRBV3-2|TRBD1|TRBJ2-7
ASSRGQIRASYEQY
>TRBV7-2|TRBD2|TRBJ2-1
ASNGGGGNEQF
>TRBV12-3/TRBV12-4|TRBD2|TRBJ2-7
ASSSGGTDEQY
>TRBV11-3|-|TRBJ2-2
ASSLVTGTTCCTGELF
>TRBV4-2|TRBD1|TRBJ2-1
ASSLNQRRGQGGYNEQF
>TRBV28|TRBD1|TRBJ1-5
ASSFDRGDRAVQPQH
>TRBV29-1|-|TRBJ1-4
SVVNIGSGEKLF
>TRBV19|TRBD1|TRBJ2-2
ASTPGTGTGELF
>TRBV2|-|TRBJ2-1
ASSGETTGEQF
>TRBV20-1|TRBD1|TRBJ2-5
SASHPGQGQETQY